The text below deals with one T cell receptor beta chain. The antigen is unknown. This sample was included in a study of cytomegalovirus exposure and HLA in healthy donors. The CDR3 is 13 residues long. Germline CDR1 is SGHDT and CDR2 is YYEEEE. V was pared by 5 bases and J by 5 bases, with 6 bases of the junction left unmatched. Points from the study as a whole: Investigators reported more than 150 TCR beta chains as tied to cytomegalovirus. In a later analysis, TCR beta V- and J-gene trimming was associated with a missense DCLRE1C variant.

The PCR employed 60 Vbeta primers together with 13 Jbeta primers. Profiling relied on immunoSEQ multiplex PCR, and the TCRdb table lists in-frame clones only, not all of them. This table holds 150,000 to 200,000 clones, roughly four fifths found once. The specimen was PBMCs. The receptor's source is a man in his forties or fifties in good health and CMV-seropositive. The chain couples TRBV5-6 to TRBJ2-5; 7 bases align to TRBD2. The CDR3 DNA is TGTGCCAGCAGTGTGGTGCGGGGGGAGACCCAGTACTTC. Translating it yields CASSVVRGETQYF. Drawing the rest from reference TRBV5-6 and TRBJ2-5, the complete variable domain is DAGVTQSPTHLIKTRGQQVTLRCSPKSGHDTVSWYQQALGQGPQFIFQYYEEEERQRGNFPDRFSGHQFPNYSSELNVNALLLGDSALYLCASSVVRGETQYFGPGTRLLVL.